A single sample is the source of the 31 T cell receptor beta chains below, sequenced in a study. Cells sorted as Tregs were CD4+, CD25+ and CD127-/low. From the 5' RACE reads, TCRdb called clonotypes with MiXCR, one entry per CDR3 protein. The table lists more than 55,000 distinct CDR3 sequences, less than 25% of them singletons. Sequencing input: tumor-infiltrating Tregs sorted from the breast tumor. The receptors shown here come from a female donor with breast cancer.

The rearrangement uses TRBV7-2 and TRBJ1-5; D is unclear. This CDR3 contains 14 residues. CDR1 and CDR2 (germline): SGHTA, FQGNSA. The V gene lost 0 bases and the J gene lost 8 bases, with 11 bases spanning the gap. CDR3 DNA: TGTGCCAGCAGCTTAGCCCCTACTCAGGAGCCCCAGCATTTT. Encoded protein: CASSLAPTQEPQHF.

The chain links TRBV27 to TRBJ1-1, with unresolved D. The V gene lost 4 bases and the J gene lost 0 bases, with 9 bases spanning the gap. The length of the CDR3 is 14 residues. The germline V gene encodes CDR1 MNHEY and CDR2 SMNVEV (reference sequence). The CDR3 DNA sequence: TGTGCCAGCAGTTCTGGGTTCATGAACACTGAAGCTTTCTTT. Amino acids: CASSSGFMNTEAFF.

J is TRBJ1-2 and V is TRBV6-1; weak D call: TRBD1 (5 bases). V gave up 2 bases and J gave up 6 bases, with 10 bases separating them. Germline V gene sequence: CDR1 MNHNS, CDR2 SASEGT. The CDR3 loop spans 13 amino acids. The CDR3 region is CASSESQGDGYTF. CDR3 DNA sequence: TGTGCCAGCAGTGAAAGTCAGGGAGATGGCTACACCTTC.

V is TRBV2 and J is TRBJ2-3; 7 nucleotides align to TRBD2. V lost 6 bases to trimming and J lost 0 bases; unmatched junction nucleotides: 3. Germline CDR1 and CDR2: SNHLY and FYNNEI. This CDR3 is built from 14 residues. The CDR3 region is CASRASGSTDTQYF. The CDR3 coding sequence is TGTGCCAGCAGGGCTAGCGGAAGCACAGATACGCAGTATTTT. Complete variable domain (other parts from reference TRBV2 and TRBJ2-3): EPEVTQTPSHQVTQMGQEVILRCVPISNHLYFYWYRQILGQKVEFLVSFYNNEISEKSEIFDDQFSVERPDGSNFTLKIRSTKLEDSAMYFCASRASGSTDTQYFGPGTRLTVL.

A note on this clonotype: A much larger clone differs from this one at a single base, so this may be a read error. The gene calls are TRBV5-4 and TRBJ1-1; 7 bases agree with TRBD1. Losses at the gene ends were 3 bases for V and 4 bases for J; bases not matched to a gene: 6. This CDR3 has 14 residues. The germline V gene encodes CDR1 SGHNT and CDR2 YYREEE (reference sequence). The DNA of the CDR3 is TGTGCCAGCAGCTCGGAACAGGGGTTCACTGAAGCTTTCTTT. Its translation is CASSSEQGFTEAFF.

The chain has TRBV10-3 and TRBJ2-3; 14 bases are a match to TRBD2. The CDR3 spans 19 residues. J was trimmed by 6 bases and V by 6 bases; bases with no gene match: 17. Per germline, CDR1 ENHRY and CDR2 SYGVKD. In DNA, the CDR3 is TGTGCCATCAGGAGCGGAGCCCGAGGGACTAGCGGGAGCGGTGATACGCAGTATTTT. Protein sequence: CAIRSGARGTSGSGDTQYF.

Concerning this clonotype itself: Just one base apart from a much larger clone, this may be a read error. The chain links TRBV20-1 to TRBJ1-2, with D unclear. Germline V gene lookup returns CDR1 DFQATT and CDR2 SNEGSKA (reference sequence). Trimming left V 2 bases short and J 6 bases short, with 13 bases between. This CDR3 has 13 amino acids. CDR3 DNA sequence: TGCAGTGCTAGAAGGTACGCCTCGGATGGCTACACCTTC. This gives the protein CSARRYASDGYTF.

This chain connects TRBV5-1 to TRBJ2-5; TRBD2 matches at 12 bases. CDR1 is SGHRS and CDR2 is YFSETQ in the germline V gene. The junction had 7 bases not matched to a gene; V was cut back by 4 bases and J by 6 bases. CDR3 size: 15 residues. CDR3 in DNA: TGCGCCAGCAGCCTCCTAGCGGGAGGGAGCAAGACCCAGTACTTC. Its translation is CASSLLAGGSKTQYF.

This clonotype was recorded a few times. Written as DNA, the CDR3 is TGTGCCAGCAGCCAAGGCGTCGAGCAGTACTTC. Translating gives CASSQGVEQYF. The genes are TRBV3-1 and TRBJ2-7; no reliable D call. This CDR3 is built from 11 residues. Trimming left V 1 base short and J 6 bases short, with 4 bases between. Germline values: CDR1 LGHDT, CDR2 YNNKEL (reference sequence).

This clonotype occurred many times. The chain combines TRBV6-5 with TRBJ1-4; D is unresolved. CDR3 length: 12 residues. From germline, CDR1 is MNHEY and CDR2 SVGAGI. V lost 6 bases and J lost 4, with 6 bases in between. CDR3 protein: CASRTGNEKLFF. In DNA, the CDR3 is TGTGCCAGCAGGACGGGTAATGAAAAACTGTTTTTT.

Only a few counts were recorded for this clonotype. The V and J genes are TRBV5-1 and TRBJ2-1; D assignment may be TRBD1 or TRBD2 (5 bases each). The CDR3 runs to 14 residues. V lost 1 base and J lost 6, with 11 bases in between. Germline CDR1 and CDR2: SGHRS and YFSETQ. CDR3 bases: TGCGCCAGCAGCTTGAGGTCAGGGAGCAATGAGCAGTTCTTC. This translates into CASSLRSGSNEQFF.

As concerns this clonotype: A read error may explain this, as a much larger clone is one base away. The chain links TRBV7-9 to TRBJ1-1; 7 positions match TRBD1. V gave up 5 bases and J gave up 2 bases; unmatched junction bases: 14. The CDR3 has 17 residues. CDR1 SEHNR and CDR2 FQNEAQ come from the germline V gene (reference sequence). The CDR3 DNA sequence: TGTGCCAGCAGCCTGACACAGGGGACCTCCATAAACACTGAAGCTTTCTTT. Residues: CASSLTQGTSINTEAFF.

This chain connects TRBV20-1 to TRBJ2-1; D is unclear. Germline V gene data show CDR1 as DFQATT and CDR2 as SNEGSKA (reference sequence). The CDR3 consists of 12 residues. Trimming removed 4 bases at V and 5 bases at J, with 9 bases between. The CDR3 reads CSAKLDHNEQFF. DNA for the CDR3: TGCAGTGCTAAGCTAGACCACAATGAGCAGTTCTTC.

CDR3 DNA: TGTGCCAGCAGCTTAGCAGGGACAGTCTCTTATAGCAATCAGCCCCAGCATTTT. This sequence encodes CASSLAGTVSYSNQPQHF. The chain couples TRBV7-2 to TRBJ1-5; 7 nucleotides agree with TRBD1. Germline loops: CDR1 SGHTA, CDR2 FQGNSA. CDR3 length equals 18 residues. Trimming took 0 bases from V and 0 from J; bases not matched to a gene: 8.

Many counts were recorded for this clonotype. The genes are TRBV5-1 and TRBJ1-1; TRBD1 is a possible D gene (5 bases). The CDR3 is made up of 16 amino acids. Trimming cost V 2 bases and J 1 base, with 15 bases left between them. Germline V gives CDR1 SGHRS, CDR2 YFSETQ. CDR3 loop: CASSFQGPRSNTEAFF. The CDR3 DNA follows: TGCGCCAGCAGCTTCCAGGGCCCACGATCGAACACTGAAGCTTTCTTT.

Regarding this clonotype: This may stem from a read error, because a much larger clone lies one nucleotide away. The chain recombines TRBV12-3 or TRBV12-4 with TRBJ2-2; 11 nucleotides match TRBD2. This CDR3 has 15 amino acids. CDR3 sequence reads: CASSFSGRAIGGLFF. CDR3 in DNA: TGTGCCAGCAGTTTTAGCGGGAGGGCCATCGGGGGGCTGTTTTTT.

The chain recombines TRBV7-2 with TRBJ1-6; D is uncertain. With 3 bases removed from V and 5 bases from J, the gap between germline ends came to 11 bases. The CDR3 totals 15 residues. Germline V gene data show CDR1 as SGHTA and CDR2 as FQGNSA. The CDR3, as DNA: TGTGCCAGCAGCTTCGCGGACGTCAATAATTCACCCCTCCACTTT. Its protein is CASSFADVNNSPLHF.

The chain links TRBV5-1 to TRBJ1-1; TRBD1 matches 8 bases. The V segment lost 2 bases and the J segment 4 bases; nucleotides outside the gene matches: 1. CDR3 length: 13 residues. Looked up from germline, CDR1 is SGHRS and CDR2 is YFSETQ. CDR3 amino acids: CASSFTGGTEAFF. CDR3 nucleotides: TGCGCCAGCAGCTTTACAGGGGGCACTGAAGCTTTCTTT. The whole variable domain, filled in from reference TRBV5-1 and TRBJ1-1, reads KAGVTQTPRYLIKTRGQQVTLSCSPISGHRSVSWYQQTPGQGLQFLFEYFSETQRNKGNFPGRFSGRQFSNSRSEMNVSTLELGDSALYLCASSFTGGTEAFFGQGTRLTVV.

In DNA, the CDR3 is TGTGCCAGCAGCGTAGCTTTACAGCCGAACACCGGGGAGCTGTTTTTT. Its protein is CASSVALQPNTGELFF. V usage is TRBV9 and J usage is TRBJ2-2; D unclear. V was clipped by 0 bases and J by 0 bases, with 9 bases between them. The CDR3 covers 16 residues. The germline gives CDR1 SGDLS, CDR2 YYNGEE.

The chain has TRBV5-1 and TRBJ2-7, with 10 bases aligning to TRBD1. CDR3 length equals 14 residues. Germline V gene data show CDR1 as SGHRS and CDR2 as YFSETQ. Germline trimming cut 4 bases from V and 6 bases from J; bases unmatched to any gene: 7. This CDR3 reads CASSGRTGGSEQYF. For the CDR3, the DNA is TGCGCCAGCAGCGGCAGGACAGGGGGTAGCGAGCAGTACTTC.

This clonotype was counted between two and nine times. This rearrangement joins TRBV4-1 to TRBJ1-1; D remains unclear. Trimming removed 0 bases at V and 4 bases at J, with 15 bases between. Germline-derived CDR1 and CDR2 are MGHRA and YSYEKL. The CDR3 totals 16 residues. CDR3 region: CASSQEVARTGTEAFF. The CDR3 DNA sequence: TGCGCCAGCAGCCAAGAAGTCGCGAGGACGGGCACTGAAGCTTTCTTT.

The V gene is TRBV20-1, the J gene TRBJ2-7; perhaps TRBD1 as D (6 bases). V lost 3 bases and J lost 2, with 17 bases in between. CDR3 length equals 15 residues. CDR1 and CDR2 (germline): DFQATT, SNEGSKA (reference sequence). The CDR3 DNA reads TGCAGTGCTAGGGATCCCAGGGGACCCGCCTACGAGCAGTACTTC. This codes for CSARDPRGPAYEQYF.

A few counts support this clonotype. The CDR3 coding sequence is TGTGCCAGCAGTCTCCGGACAGATACGCAGTATTTT. Translation: CASSLRTDTQYF. This sequence joins TRBV28 and TRBJ2-3; D call uncertain. V lost 5 bases and J 3 bases, leaving 6 bases between the germline ends. Germline CDR1 and CDR2: MDHEN and SYDVKM. CDR3 length equals 12 residues.

This clonotype was counted ten times or more. J is TRBJ2-1 and V is TRBV5-1; D is undetermined. CDR3 length: 16 residues. The germline gives CDR1 SGHRS, CDR2 YFSETQ. V was clipped by 4 bases and J by 1 base, with 15 bases between them. The CDR3 sequence: CASSPDPSGSYNEQFF. The CDR3 bases are TGCGCCAGCAGCCCGGACCCTAGTGGGTCCTACAATGAGCAGTTCTTC.

This clonotype was detected ten times or more. The chain employs TRBV12-3 or TRBV12-4 and TRBJ2-4; D is possibly TRBD2 (5 bases). This CDR3 is 15 amino acids long. V lost 4 bases to trimming and J lost 3 bases, with 13 bases between them. The CDR3 DNA sequence: TGTGCCAGCAGTTCGGGCCTGGGAGTCAAAAACATTCAGTACTTC. Its protein product is CASSSGLGVKNIQYF.

This clonotype was seen ten or more times. This chain connects TRBV25-1 to TRBJ1-6, with 10 bases lining up with TRBD1. Germline V gene data show CDR1 as MGHDK and CDR2 as SYGVNS. This CDR3 region has 15 residues. V was pared by 6 bases and J by 3 bases, with 2 bases of the junction left unmatched. CDR3 sequence (DNA): TGTGCCAGCAGGGGGGACAGGGGCTATAATTCACCCCTCCACTTT. This gives the protein CASRGDRGYNSPLHF.

There are a few counts of this clonotype. The chain carries TRBV5-1 and TRBJ2-2; D is unresolved. Germline V CDR1 and CDR2: SGHRS, YFSETQ. CDR3 size: 14 residues. Between the trimmed V and J ends, which lost 7 bases and 1 base, there was a span of 11 bases. This CDR3 reads CASSLDWNTGELFF. CDR3 nucleotide sequence: TGCGCCAGCTCCTTAGACTGGAACACCGGGGAGCTGTTTTTT.

The CDR3 DNA sequence: TGCGCCAGCAGCTGGTTCGGGGGCAGTGGCGAGCAGTACTTC. This sequence encodes CASSWFGGSGEQYF. The rearrangement uses TRBV5-1 and TRBJ2-1; either TRBD1 or TRBD2 may fit D (6 bases each). The DNA end is a closer match to TRBJ2-7, so the J assignment may be wrong. Germline V lookup: CDR1 SGHRS, CDR2 YFSETQ. CDR3 length equals 14 residues.

The gene calls are TRBV11-3 and TRBJ2-2; D uncertain. This CDR3 comprises 15 residues. Trimming removed 5 bases at V and 0 bases at J, with 10 bases between. Per the germline V gene, CDR1 is SGHNT and CDR2 is YENEEA. In DNA, the CDR3 is TGTGCCAGCAGCCCCGCAGTGGCGAACACCGGGGAGCTGTTTTTT. Translated, it gives CASSPAVANTGELFF.

The V and J genes are TRBV5-1 and TRBJ1-1; tentatively, D is TRBD1 (5 bases). Germline V gene lookup returns CDR1 SGHRS and CDR2 YFSETQ. This CDR3 comprises 15 residues. With 7 bases removed from V and 3 bases from J, the gap between germline ends came to 19 bases. The CDR3 is CASAAWSLGDTEAFF. The DNA of the CDR3 is TGCGCCAGCGCTGCCTGGTCACTGGGGGACACTGAAGCTTTCTTT.

V and J are TRBV6-2 or TRBV6-3 and TRBJ1-2; D is ambiguous. The germline V and J ends were trimmed by 5 bases and 1 base, with 14 bases remaining between them. Germline CDR1 MNHEY, CDR2 SVGEGT. This CDR3 has 15 residues. The CDR3 DNA reads as TGTGCCAGCAGTGCCTCCGAGAGGAATAACTATGGCTACACCTTC. Protein product: CASSASERNNYGYTF.